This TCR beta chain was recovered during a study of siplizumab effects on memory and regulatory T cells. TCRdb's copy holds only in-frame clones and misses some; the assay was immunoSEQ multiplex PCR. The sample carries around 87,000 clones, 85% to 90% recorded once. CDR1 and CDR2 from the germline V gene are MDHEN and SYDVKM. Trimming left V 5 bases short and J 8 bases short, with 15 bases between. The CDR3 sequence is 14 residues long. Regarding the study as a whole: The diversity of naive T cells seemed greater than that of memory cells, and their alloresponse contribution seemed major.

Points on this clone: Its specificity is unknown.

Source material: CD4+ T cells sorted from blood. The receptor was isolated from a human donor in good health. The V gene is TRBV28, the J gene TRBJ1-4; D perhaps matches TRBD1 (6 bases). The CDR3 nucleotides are TGTGCCAGCAGTCTACAGGGAGGGCGGGAAAAACTGTTTTTT. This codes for CASSLQGGREKLFF.